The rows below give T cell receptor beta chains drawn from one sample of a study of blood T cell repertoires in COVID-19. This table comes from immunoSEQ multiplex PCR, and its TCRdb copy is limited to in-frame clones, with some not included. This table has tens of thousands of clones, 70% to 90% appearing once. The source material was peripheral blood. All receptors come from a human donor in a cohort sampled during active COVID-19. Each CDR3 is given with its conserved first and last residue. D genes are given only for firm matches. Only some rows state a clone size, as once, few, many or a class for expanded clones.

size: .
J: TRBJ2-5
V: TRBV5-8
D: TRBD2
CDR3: CATTGDSGKETQYF
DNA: TGTGCCACTACCGGGGATAGCGGGAAAGAGACCCAGTACTTC

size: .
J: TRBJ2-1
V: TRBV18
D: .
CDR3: CASSPNAVSYNEQFF
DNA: TGTGCCAGCTCACCAAACGCGGTTTCCTACAATGAGCAGTTCTTC

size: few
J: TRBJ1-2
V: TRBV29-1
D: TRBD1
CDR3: CSVEGRGQSYGYTF
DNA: TGCAGCGTTGAGGGCAGGGGGCAGAGTTATGGCTACACCTTC

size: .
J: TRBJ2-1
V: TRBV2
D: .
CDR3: CASSFDGGFEWEQFF
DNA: TGTGCCAGCTCCTTTGACGGAGGATTTGAGTGGGAGCAGTTCTTC

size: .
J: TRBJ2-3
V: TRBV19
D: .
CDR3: CASSIGGGPDTQYF
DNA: TGTGCCAGTAGTATAGGGGGGGGGCCAGATACGCAGTATTTT

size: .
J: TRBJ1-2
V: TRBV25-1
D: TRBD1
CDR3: CASSDLTGTGVGYTF
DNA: TGTGCCAGCAGTGACTTAACCGGGACAGGGGTGGGCTACACCTTC

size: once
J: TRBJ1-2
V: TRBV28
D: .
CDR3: CASRETAYYGYTF
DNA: TGTGCCAGCAGGGAGACGGCGTACTACGGCTACACCTTC

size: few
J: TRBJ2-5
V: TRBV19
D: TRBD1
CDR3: CASTQGALETQYF
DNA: TGTGCCAGTACCCAGGGGGCGTTAGAGACCCAGTACTTC

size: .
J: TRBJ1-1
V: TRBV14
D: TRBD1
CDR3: CASSPLGTANTEAFF
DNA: TGTGCCAGCAGCCCGCTTGGGACAGCGAACACTGAAGCTTTCTTT

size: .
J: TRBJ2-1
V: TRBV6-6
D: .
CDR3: CASSLDSGQFF
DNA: TGTGCCAGCAGTCTGGACTCTGGTCAGTTCTTC

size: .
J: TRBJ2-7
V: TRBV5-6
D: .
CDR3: CASRDSLSYEQYF
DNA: TGTGCCAGCAGAGACAGTCTCTCCTACGAGCAGTACTTC

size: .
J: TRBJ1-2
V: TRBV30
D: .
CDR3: CAWSVQYGYGYTF
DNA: TGTGCCTGGAGTGTACAGTACGGCTATGGCTACACCTTC

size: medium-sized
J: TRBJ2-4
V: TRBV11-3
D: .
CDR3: CASRGLDRLNIQYF
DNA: TGTGCCAGCAGAGGACTCGACAGGCTAAACATTCAGTACTTC

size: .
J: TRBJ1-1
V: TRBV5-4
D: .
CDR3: CASSRTSETEAFF
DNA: TGTGCCAGCAGCCGAACATCGGAGACTGAAGCTTTCTTT

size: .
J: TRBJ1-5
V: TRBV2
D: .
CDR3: CASSDLVSNQPQHF
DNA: TGTGCCAGCAGTGACCTAGTTAGCAATCAGCCCCAGCATTTT

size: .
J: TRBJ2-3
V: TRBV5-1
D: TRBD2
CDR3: CASCSGGARTDTQYF
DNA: TGCGCCAGCTGTAGCGGGGGGGCCAGGACAGATACGCAGTATTTT

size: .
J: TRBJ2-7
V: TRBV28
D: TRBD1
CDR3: CASSLADRVEYEQYF
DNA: TGTGCCAGCAGTTTAGCCGACAGGGTGGAATACGAGCAGTACTTC

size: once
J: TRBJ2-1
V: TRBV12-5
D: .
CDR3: CASGLDWPYNEQFF
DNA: TGTGCTAGTGGGTTGGATTGGCCTTACAATGAGCAGTTCTTC

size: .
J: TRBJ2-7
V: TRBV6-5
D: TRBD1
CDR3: CASRRTGGFYEQYF
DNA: TGTGCCAGCAGACGGACAGGGGGTTTCTACGAGCAGTACTTC

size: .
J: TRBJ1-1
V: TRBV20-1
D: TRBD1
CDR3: CSAQGQGAFF
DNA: TGCAGTGCTCAGGGACAGGGGGCTTTCTTT

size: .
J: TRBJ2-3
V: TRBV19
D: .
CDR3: CASSITGGADTQYF
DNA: TGTGCCAGTAGTATTACGGGGGGCGCAGATACGCAGTATTTT

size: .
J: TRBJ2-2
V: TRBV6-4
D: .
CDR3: CASSDSRGIDGELFF
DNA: TGTGCCAGCAGTGACTCCAGGGGAATTGACGGGGAGCTGTTTTTT

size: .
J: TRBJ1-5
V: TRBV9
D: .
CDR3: CASSPNQGSNQPQHF
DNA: TGTGCCAGCAGCCCAAATCAGGGTAGCAATCAGCCCCAGCATTTT

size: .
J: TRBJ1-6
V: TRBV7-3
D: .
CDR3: CASSLQGRPYNSPLHF
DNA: TGTGCCAGCAGCTTACAGGGGAGACCTTATAATTCACCCCTCCACTTT

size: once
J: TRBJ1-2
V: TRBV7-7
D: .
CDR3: CASSLAAGYTF
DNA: TGTGCTAGCAGCTTAGCGGCTGGCTACACCTTC

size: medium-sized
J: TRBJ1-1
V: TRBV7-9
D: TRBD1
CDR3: CASSLVPGQGSAMNTEAFF
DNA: TGTGCCAGCAGCTTGGTTCCGGGACAGGGGTCGGCCATGAACACTGAAGCTTTCTTT

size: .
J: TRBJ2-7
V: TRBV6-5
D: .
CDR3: CASSSRGEQYF
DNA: TGTGCCAGCAGTTCCCGGGGGGAGCAGTACTTC

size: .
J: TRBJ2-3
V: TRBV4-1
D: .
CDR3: CASSQPDRFSTDTQYF
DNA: TGCGCCAGCAGCCAGCCGGACAGATTTTCCACAGATACGCAGTATTTT

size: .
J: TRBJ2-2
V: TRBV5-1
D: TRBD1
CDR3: CASSPDRESNTGELFF
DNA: TGCGCCAGCAGCCCGGACAGGGAATCGAACACCGGGGAGCTGTTTTTT

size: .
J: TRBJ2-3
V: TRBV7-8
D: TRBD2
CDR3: CASSSLSGYLMGGGTQYF
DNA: TGTGCCAGCAGCTCCTTATCAGGATATCTAATGGGGGGGGGTACGCAGTATTTT

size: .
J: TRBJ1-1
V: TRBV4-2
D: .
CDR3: CASSQDGGEAFF
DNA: TGTGCCAGCAGCCAAGACGGGGGAGAAGCTTTCTTT